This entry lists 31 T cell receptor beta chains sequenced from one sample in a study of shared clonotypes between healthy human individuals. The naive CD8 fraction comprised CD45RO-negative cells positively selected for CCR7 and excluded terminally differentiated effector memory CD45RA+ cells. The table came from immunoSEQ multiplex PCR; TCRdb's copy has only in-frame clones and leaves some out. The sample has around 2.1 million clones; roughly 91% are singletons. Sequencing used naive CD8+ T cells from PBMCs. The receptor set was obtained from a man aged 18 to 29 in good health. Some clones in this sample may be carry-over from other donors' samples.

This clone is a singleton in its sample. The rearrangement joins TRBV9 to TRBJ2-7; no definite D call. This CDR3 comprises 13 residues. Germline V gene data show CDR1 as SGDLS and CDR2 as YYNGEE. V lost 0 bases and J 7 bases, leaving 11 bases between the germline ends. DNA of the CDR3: TGTGCCAGCAGCGTAGGGCTTACTACGGAGCAGTACTTC. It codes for CASSVGLTTEQYF.

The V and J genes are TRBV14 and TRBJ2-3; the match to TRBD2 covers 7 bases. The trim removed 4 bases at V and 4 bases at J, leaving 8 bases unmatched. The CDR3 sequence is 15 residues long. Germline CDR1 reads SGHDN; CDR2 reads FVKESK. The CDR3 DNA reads TGTGCCAGCAGCCCGGTTGCGGGAGTGGCAGATACGCAGTATTTT. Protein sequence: CASSPVAGVADTQYF.

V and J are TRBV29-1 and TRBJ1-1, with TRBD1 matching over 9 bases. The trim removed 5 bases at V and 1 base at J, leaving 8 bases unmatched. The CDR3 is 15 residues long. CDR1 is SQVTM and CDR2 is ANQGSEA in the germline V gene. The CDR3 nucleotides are TGCAGCGTTCTCTCGACAGGGGGGTCGAACACTGAAGCTTTCTTT. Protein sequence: CSVLSTGGSNTEAFF.

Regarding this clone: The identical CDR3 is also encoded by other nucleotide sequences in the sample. In nucleotides, the CDR3 is TGTGCCAGCAGTGGGACAGGGGGTGTCTACGAGCAGTACTTC. As protein: CASSGTGGVYEQYF. V gene TRBV27 combines with J gene TRBJ2-7; 11 nucleotides align to TRBD1. The CDR3 runs to 14 residues. Germline CDR1 and CDR2: MNHEY and SMNVEV (reference sequence). Trimming at V came to 5 bases and at J to 3 bases, leaving 3 bases not matched to a gene.

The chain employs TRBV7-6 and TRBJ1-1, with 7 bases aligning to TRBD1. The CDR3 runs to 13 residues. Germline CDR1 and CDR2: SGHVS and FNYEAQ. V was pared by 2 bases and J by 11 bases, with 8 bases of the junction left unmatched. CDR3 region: CASSLMDRQVAFF. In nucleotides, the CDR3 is TGTGCCAGCAGCTTAATGGACAGGCAGGTCGCTTTCTTT. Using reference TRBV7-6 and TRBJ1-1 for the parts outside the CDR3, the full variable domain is GAGVSQSPRYKVTKRGQDVALRCDPISGHVSLYWYRQALGQGPEFLTYFNYEAQQDKSGLPNDRFSAERPEGSISTLTIQRTEQRDSAMYRCASSLMDRQVAFFGQGTRLTVV.

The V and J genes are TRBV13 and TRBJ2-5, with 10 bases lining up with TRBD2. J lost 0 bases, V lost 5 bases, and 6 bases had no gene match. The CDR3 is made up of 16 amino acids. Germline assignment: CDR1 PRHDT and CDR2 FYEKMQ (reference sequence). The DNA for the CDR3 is TGTGCCAGCAGCACAGAGCGGGAGGGGTACCAAGAGACCCAGTACTTC. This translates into CASSTEREGYQETQYF. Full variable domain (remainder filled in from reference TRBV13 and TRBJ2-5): AAGVIQSPRHLIKEKRETATLKCYPIPRHDTVYWYQQGPGQDPQFLISFYEKMQSDKGSIPDRFSAQQFSDYHSELNMSSLELGDSALYFCASSTEREGYQETQYFGPGTRLLVL.

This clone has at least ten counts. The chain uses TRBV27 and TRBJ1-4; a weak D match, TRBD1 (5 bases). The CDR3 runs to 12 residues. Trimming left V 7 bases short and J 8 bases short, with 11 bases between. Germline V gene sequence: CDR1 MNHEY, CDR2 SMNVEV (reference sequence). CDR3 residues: CASMGREEKLFF. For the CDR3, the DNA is TGTGCCAGCATGGGCAGGGAGGAAAAACTGTTTTTT. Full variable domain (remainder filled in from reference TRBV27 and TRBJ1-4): EAQVTQNPRYLITVTGKKLTVTCSQNMNHEYMSWYRQDPGLGLRQIYYSMNVEVTDKGDVPEGYKVSRKEKRNFPLILESPSPNQTSLYFCASMGREEKLFFGSGTQLSVL.

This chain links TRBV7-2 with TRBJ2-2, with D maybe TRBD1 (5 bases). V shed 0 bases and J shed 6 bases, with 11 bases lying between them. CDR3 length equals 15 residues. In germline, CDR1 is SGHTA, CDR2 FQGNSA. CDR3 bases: TGTGCCAGCAGCTTAGCGCAGGGCAGGGCCGGGGAGCTGTTTTTT. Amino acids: CASSLAQGRAGELFF.

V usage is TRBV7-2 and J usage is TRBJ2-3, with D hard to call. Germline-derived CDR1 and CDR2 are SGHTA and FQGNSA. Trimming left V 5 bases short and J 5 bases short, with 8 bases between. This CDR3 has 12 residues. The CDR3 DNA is TGTGCCAGCAGCCCGATAAAAGATACGCAGTATTTT. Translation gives CASSPIKDTQYF.

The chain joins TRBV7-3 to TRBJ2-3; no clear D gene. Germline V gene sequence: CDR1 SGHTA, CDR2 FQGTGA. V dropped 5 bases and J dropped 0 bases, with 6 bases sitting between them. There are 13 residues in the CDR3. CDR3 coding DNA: TGTGCCAGCAGCGCGACAAGCACAGATACGCAGTATTTT. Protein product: CASSATSTDTQYF.

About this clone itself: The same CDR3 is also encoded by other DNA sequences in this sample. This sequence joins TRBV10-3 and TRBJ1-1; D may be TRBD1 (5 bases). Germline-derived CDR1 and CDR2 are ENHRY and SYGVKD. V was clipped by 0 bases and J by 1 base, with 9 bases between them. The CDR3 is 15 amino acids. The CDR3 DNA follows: TGTGCCATCAGTGAGTCGGGGACGGCGAACACTGAAGCTTTCTTT. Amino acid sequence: CAISESGTANTEAFF.

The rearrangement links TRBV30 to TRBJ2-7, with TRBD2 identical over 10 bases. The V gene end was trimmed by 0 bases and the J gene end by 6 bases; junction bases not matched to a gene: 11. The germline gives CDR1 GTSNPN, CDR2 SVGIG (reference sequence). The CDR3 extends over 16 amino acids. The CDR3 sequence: CAWSVALAGVLFEQYF. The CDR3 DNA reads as TGTGCCTGGAGTGTAGCTCTAGCGGGAGTCTTGTTCGAGCAGTACTTC.

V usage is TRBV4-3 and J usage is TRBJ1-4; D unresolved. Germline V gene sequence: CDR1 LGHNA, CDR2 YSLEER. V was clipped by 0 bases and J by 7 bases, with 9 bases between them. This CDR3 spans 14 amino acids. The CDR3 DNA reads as TGCGCCAGCAGCCAAGATTCGGAGCGTGAAAAACTGTTTTTT. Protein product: CASSQDSEREKLFF.

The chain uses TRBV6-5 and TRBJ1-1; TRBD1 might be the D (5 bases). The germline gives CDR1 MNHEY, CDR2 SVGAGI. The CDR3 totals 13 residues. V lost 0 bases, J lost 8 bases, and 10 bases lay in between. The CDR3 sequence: CASSYSRTLEAFF. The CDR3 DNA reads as TGTGCCAGCAGTTACTCGAGGACACTGGAAGCTTTCTTT.

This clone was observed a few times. The CDR3 coding sequence is TGTGCCAGCAGCTTAACCGTCGGTACAGTCAATGAGCAGTTCTTC. Translated, it gives CASSLTVGTVNEQFF. This chain links TRBV11-2 with TRBJ2-1; the D is unclear. The CDR3 is 15 residues long. Germline CDR1 is SGHAT and CDR2 is FQNNGV. The ends were cut back, 2 bases at V and 6 bases at J, with 14 bases in the middle.

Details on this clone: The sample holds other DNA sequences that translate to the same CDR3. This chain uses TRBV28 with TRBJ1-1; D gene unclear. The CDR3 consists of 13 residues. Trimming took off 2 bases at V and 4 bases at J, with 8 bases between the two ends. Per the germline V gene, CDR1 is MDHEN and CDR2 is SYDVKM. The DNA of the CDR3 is TGTGCCAGCAGTTTAATTCGGGGCACTGAAGCTTTCTTT. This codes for CASSLIRGTEAFF.

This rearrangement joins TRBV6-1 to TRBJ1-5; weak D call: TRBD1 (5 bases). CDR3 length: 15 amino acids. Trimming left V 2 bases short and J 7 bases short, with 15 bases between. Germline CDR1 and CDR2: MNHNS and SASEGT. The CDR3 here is CASSELPGLGQPQHF. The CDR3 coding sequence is TGTGCCAGCAGTGAACTACCGGGACTTGGGCAGCCCCAGCATTTT.

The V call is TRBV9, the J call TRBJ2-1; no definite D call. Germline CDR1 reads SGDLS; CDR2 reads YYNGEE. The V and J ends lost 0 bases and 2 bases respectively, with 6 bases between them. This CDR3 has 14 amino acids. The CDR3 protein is CASSVDVPYNEQFF. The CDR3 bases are TGTGCCAGCAGCGTAGACGTACCCTACAATGAGCAGTTCTTC.

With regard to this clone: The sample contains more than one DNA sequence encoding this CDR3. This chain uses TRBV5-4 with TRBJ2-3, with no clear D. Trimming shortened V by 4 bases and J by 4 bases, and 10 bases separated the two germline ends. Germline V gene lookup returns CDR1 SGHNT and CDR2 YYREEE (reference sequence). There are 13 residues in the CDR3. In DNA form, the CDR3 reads TGTGCCAGCAGCCCGGAGCCCGCAGATACGCAGTATTTT. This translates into CASSPEPADTQYF.

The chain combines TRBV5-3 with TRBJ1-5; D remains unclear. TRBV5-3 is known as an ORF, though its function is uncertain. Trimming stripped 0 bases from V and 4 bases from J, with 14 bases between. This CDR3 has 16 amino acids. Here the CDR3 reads CARSLEQAPGNQPQHF. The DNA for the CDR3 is TGTGCCAGAAGCTTGGAGCAGGCGCCGGGTAATCAGCCCCAGCATTTT.

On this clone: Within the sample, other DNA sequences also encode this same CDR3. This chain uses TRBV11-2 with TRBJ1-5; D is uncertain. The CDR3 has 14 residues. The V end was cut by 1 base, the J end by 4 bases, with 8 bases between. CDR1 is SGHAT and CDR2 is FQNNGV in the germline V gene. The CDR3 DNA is TGTGCCAGCAGCTTAGGGCGGGGAAATCAGCCCCAGCATTTT. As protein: CASSLGRGNQPQHF.

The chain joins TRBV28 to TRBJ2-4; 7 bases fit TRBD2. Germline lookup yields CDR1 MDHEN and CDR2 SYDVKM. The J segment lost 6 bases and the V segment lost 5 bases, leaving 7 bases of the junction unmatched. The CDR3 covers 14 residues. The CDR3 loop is CASSPSGNGNIQYF. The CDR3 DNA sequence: TGTGCCAGCAGTCCAAGCGGGAACGGAAACATTCAGTACTTC. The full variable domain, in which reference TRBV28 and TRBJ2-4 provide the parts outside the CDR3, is DVKVTQSSRYLVKRTGEKVFLECVQDMDHENMFWYRQDPGLGLRLIYFSYDVKMKEKGDIPEGYSVSREKKERFSLILESASTNQTSMYLCASSPSGNGNIQYFGAGTRLSVL.

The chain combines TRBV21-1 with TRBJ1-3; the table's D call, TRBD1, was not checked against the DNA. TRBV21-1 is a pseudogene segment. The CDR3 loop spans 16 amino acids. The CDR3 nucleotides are TGTGCCAGCAGCCCCCCCCTTCGGACAGGGCCGAACACCATATATTTT. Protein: CASSPPLRTGPNTIYF.

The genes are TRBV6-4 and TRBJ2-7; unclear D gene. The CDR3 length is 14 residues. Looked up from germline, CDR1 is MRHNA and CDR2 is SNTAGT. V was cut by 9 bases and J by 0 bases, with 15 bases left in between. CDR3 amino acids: CASKELPSSYEQYF. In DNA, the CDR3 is TGTGCCAGTAAGGAGCTCCCGAGCTCCTACGAGCAGTACTTC.

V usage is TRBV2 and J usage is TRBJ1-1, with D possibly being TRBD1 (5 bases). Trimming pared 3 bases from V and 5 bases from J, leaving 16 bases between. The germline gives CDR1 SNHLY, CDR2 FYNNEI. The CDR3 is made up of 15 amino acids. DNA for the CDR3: TGTGCCAGCAGTGAGGGCAGGGAATTCGGGACTGAAGCTTTCTTT. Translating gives CASSEGREFGTEAFF.

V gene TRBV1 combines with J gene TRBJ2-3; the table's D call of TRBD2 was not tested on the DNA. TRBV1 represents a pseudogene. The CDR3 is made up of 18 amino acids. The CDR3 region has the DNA TGCACCAGCAGCCAAGGGGTTAGCGGGACCTCTAGCACAGATACGCAGTATTTT. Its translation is CTSSQGVSGTSSTDTQYF.

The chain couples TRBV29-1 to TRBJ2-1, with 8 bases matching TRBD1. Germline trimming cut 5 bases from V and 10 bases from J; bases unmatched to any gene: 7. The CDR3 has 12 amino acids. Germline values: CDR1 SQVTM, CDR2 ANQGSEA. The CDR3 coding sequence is TGCAGCGTTAGGACAGGGTCTAGCGAGCAGTTCTTC. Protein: CSVRTGSSEQFF.

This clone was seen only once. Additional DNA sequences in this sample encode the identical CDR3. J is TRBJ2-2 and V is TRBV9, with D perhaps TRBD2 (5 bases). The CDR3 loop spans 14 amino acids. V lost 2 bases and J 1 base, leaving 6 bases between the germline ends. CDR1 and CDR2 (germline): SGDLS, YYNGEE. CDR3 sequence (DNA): TGTGCCAGCAGCGTCGGAGGGAACACCGGGGAGCTGTTTTTT. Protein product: CASSVGGNTGELFF.

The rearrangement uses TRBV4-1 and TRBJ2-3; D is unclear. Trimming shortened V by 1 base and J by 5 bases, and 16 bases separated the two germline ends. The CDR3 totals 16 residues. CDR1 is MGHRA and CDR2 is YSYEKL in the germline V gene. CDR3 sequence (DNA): TGCGCCAGCAGCCAAGTTTCCACCCCGGGCCGAGATACGCAGTATTTT. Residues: CASSQVSTPGRDTQYF.

The CDR3 loop reads CASSEPIGQGAYEQYF. The CDR3 region has the DNA TGTGCCAGCAGTGAACCAATTGGACAGGGGGCTTACGAGCAGTACTTC. This sequence joins TRBV6-1 and TRBJ2-7; 11 bases match TRBD1. The CDR3 totals 16 residues. Germline V gives CDR1 MNHNS, CDR2 SASEGT. J gave up 4 bases and V 2 bases, and 7 bases lay outside the gene matches.

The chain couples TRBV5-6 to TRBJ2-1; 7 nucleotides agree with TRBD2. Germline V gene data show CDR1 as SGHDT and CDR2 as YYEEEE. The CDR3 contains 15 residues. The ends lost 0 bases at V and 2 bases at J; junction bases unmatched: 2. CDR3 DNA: TGTGCCAGCAGCTTGGACGGGACTACCTACAATGAGCAGTTCTTC. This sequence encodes CASSLDGTTYNEQFF.